A single sample gave rise to the 28 T cell receptor beta chains below, sequenced in a study of cytomegalovirus exposure and HLA in healthy donors. PCR involved 60 Vbeta and 13 Jbeta primers. The assay was immunoSEQ multiplex PCR, and TCRdb's table has in-frame clones only and misses some. In the table there are around 200,000 clones, approximately 84% of which are singletons. Source material: PBMCs. All receptors derive from a woman between 40 and 55 years old in good health and CMV-seronegative.

The chain carries TRBV29-1 and TRBJ2-3; 9 bases fit TRBD1. This CDR3 is built from 13 residues. V was clipped by 4 bases and J by 4 bases; unmatched bases: 3. The germline gives CDR1 SQVTM, CDR2 ANQGSEA. The CDR3 region has the DNA TGCAGCGTTGGGACAGGGGTCGCAGATACGCAGTATTTT. This encodes CSVGTGVADTQYF.

This chain joins TRBV2 and TRBJ1-4; a possible D gene is TRBD1 (6 bases). This CDR3 is 13 amino acids long. Deletions cut 1 base from V and 11 bases from J, with 11 bases between. CDR1 and CDR2 from the germline V gene are SNHLY and FYNNEI. CDR3 amino acids: CASSEDRVWKLFF. Here the CDR3 DNA reads TGTGCCAGCAGTGAAGACAGGGTGTGGAAACTGTTTTTT.

This chain uses TRBV27 with TRBJ2-1; 7 bases map to TRBD2. CDR1 is MNHEY, CDR2 SMNVEV, per germline (reference sequence). The V and J ends lost 3 bases and 2 bases, in that order; junction bases with no gene match: 4. CDR3 length: 15 amino acids. The chain's CDR3 is CASSLSTSPYNEQFF. As DNA, the CDR3 is TGTGCCAGCAGTTTGTCGACTAGCCCCTACAATGAGCAGTTCTTC.

Concerning this clone itself: Its ends do not fully match the called genes, so a read error is possible. V and J are TRBV7-9 and TRBJ2-7, with 7 bases aligning to TRBD2. The germline CDR1 and CDR2 sequences are SEHNR and FQNEAQ (reference sequence). The CDR3 loop spans 15 amino acids. The CDR3 region has the DNA TGTTCCAGCAGCCCCGGGGAGGGCGGAAGGAACGAGCAGTACTTC. Amino acids: CSSSPGEGGRNEQYF. Together with reference TRBV7-9 and TRBJ2-7, the CDR3 gives the full variable domain: DTGVSQNPRHKITKRGQNVTFRCDPISEHNRLYWYRQTLGQGPEFLTYFQNEAQLEKSRLLSDRFSAERPKGSFSTLEIQRTEQGDSAMYLCSSSPGEGGRNEQYFGPGTRLTVT.

The chain recombines TRBV5-1 with TRBJ1-5; TRBD1 aligns across 10 bases. CDR3 size: 15 residues. In germline, CDR1 is SGHRS, CDR2 YFSETQ. V dropped 2 bases and J dropped 5; count of bases not matched to a gene: 4. DNA for the CDR3: TGCGCCAGCAGCTTCTCCGGGACAGGGGATCAGCCCCAGCATTTT. Its protein is CASSFSGTGDQPQHF.

V is TRBV7-9 and J is TRBJ1-1; D not resolved. Trimming took 8 bases from V and 5 from J, leaving 15 bases between them. The germline CDR1 and CDR2 sequences are SEHNR and FQNEAQ (reference sequence). This CDR3 contains 13 residues. In DNA, the CDR3 is TGTGCCAGCGCCGGGCCTAGCCGGACTGAAGCTTTCTTT. Protein: CASAGPSRTEAFF.

The genes are TRBV19 and TRBJ1-5, with 9 bases fitting TRBD1. This CDR3 has 15 residues. J gave up 7 bases and V 5 bases, and 9 bases lay outside the gene matches. Germline CDR1 is LNHDA and CDR2 is SQIVND (reference sequence). For the CDR3, the DNA is TGTGCCAGTAGTGTAACCGGGACAGGGTCACAGCCCCAGCATTTT. Amino acid sequence: CASSVTGTGSQPQHF.

This clone was counted a single time. The chain recombines TRBV15 with TRBJ2-3; D is possibly TRBD2 (6 bases). Germline assignment: CDR1 LNHNV and CDR2 YYDKDF (reference sequence). The CDR3 spans 14 residues. The V and J ends lost 8 bases and 6 bases respectively, with 18 bases between them. The chain's CDR3 is CATRGTDGADTQYF. CDR3 in DNA: TGTGCCACCCGGGGGACGGACGGTGCGGATACGCAGTATTTT. Full variable domain (missing parts from reference TRBV15 and TRBJ2-3): DAMVIQNPRYQVTQFGKPVTLSCSQTLNHNVMYWYQQKSSQAPKLLFHYYDKDFNNEADTPDNFQSRRPNTSFCFLDIRSPGLGDTAMYLCATRGTDGADTQYFGPGTRLTVL.

This chain uses TRBV6-5 with TRBJ2-2; 7 nucleotides align to TRBD1. J gave up 4 bases and V 6 bases, and 8 bases lay outside the gene matches. This CDR3 comprises 15 residues. Per germline, CDR1 MNHEY and CDR2 SVGAGI. CDR3 sequence reads: CASRSGTVTTGELFF. The CDR3 nucleotides read TGTGCCAGCAGATCCGGGACAGTAACCACCGGGGAGCTGTTTTTT.

This chain connects TRBV11-2 to TRBJ2-3, with 7 bases matching TRBD1. Germline V gives CDR1 SGHAT, CDR2 FQNNGV. V shed 1 base and J 4 bases; nucleotides not matched to a gene: 8. The CDR3 runs to 16 residues. The CDR3 nucleotides read TGTGCCAGCAGCTTAGTGGTAGGGGGCGGATCAGATACGCAGTATTTT. Translated, it gives CASSLVVGGGSDTQYF. The variable domain in full, with the rest retrieved from reference TRBV11-2 and TRBJ2-3, is EAGVAQSPRYKIIEKRQSVAFWCNPISGHATLYWYQQILGQGPKLLIQFQNNGVVDDSQLPKDRFSAERLKGVDSTLKIQPAKLEDSAVYLCASSLVVGGGSDTQYFGPGTRLTVL.

This clone was observed once. The chain carries TRBV2 and TRBJ2-5; 7 bases line up with TRBD1. CDR1 SNHLY and CDR2 FYNNEI come from the germline V gene. This CDR3 contains 15 residues. Unmatched junction bases numbered 9, after V lost 3 bases and J lost 5 bases. This CDR3 is CASSDRGQSQETQYF. Written as DNA, the CDR3 is TGTGCCAGCAGTGATAGGGGACAGTCACAGGAGACCCAGTACTTC. Combining the CDR3 with reference TRBV2 and TRBJ2-5 gives the whole variable domain EPEVTQTPSHQVTQMGQEVILRCVPISNHLYFYWYRQILGQKVEFLVSFYNNEISEKSEIFDDQFSVERPDGSNFTLKIRSTKLEDSAMYFCASSDRGQSQETQYFGPGTRLLVL.

This chain uses TRBV5-1 with TRBJ1-4; 9 bases align to TRBD1. The V and J ends lost 4 bases and 4 bases, in that order; junction bases with no gene match: 8. The germline V gene encodes CDR1 SGHRS and CDR2 YFSETQ. The CDR3 loop spans 16 amino acids. The chain's CDR3 is CASSVGQGTLNEKLFF. In nucleotides, the CDR3 is TGCGCCAGCAGCGTGGGACAGGGAACCCTTAATGAAAAACTGTTTTTT.

The rearrangement joins TRBV5-5 to TRBJ2-2; 9 bases fit TRBD1. V was clipped by 4 bases and J by 6 bases; unmatched bases: 7. Germline V gives CDR1 SGHKS, CDR2 YYEKEE (reference sequence). There are 15 residues in the CDR3. DNA for the CDR3: TGTGCCAGCAGCCAGCTACAGGGGGCCCCCGGGGAGCTGTTTTTT. This encodes CASSQLQGAPGELFF.

A few counts support this clone. Here the CDR3 DNA reads TGTGCCAGCAGTTTGACAGGTGGGGAAAAACTGTTTTTT. Translation gives CASSLTGGEKLFF. The V gene is TRBV27, the J gene TRBJ1-4, with D perhaps matching TRBD1 (6 bases). The germline V gene encodes CDR1 MNHEY and CDR2 SMNVEV (reference sequence). The CDR3 runs to 13 residues. The V end lost 3 bases, the J end lost 8 bases, and 10 bases lay between the germline ends.

This sequence joins TRBV28 and TRBJ2-1, with TRBD1 matching over 7 bases. Germline values: CDR1 MDHEN, CDR2 SYDVKM. The CDR3 spans 17 residues. The trim removed 1 base at V and 4 bases at J, leaving 10 bases unmatched. CDR3 nucleotides: TGTGCCAGCAGTTTATTGGACTCGGGACAGACATACAATGAGCAGTTCTTC. Amino acid sequence: CASSLLDSGQTYNEQFF.

The rearrangement uses TRBV5-1 and TRBJ2-5, with D uncertain. Deletions cut 5 bases from V and 4 bases from J, with 9 bases between. The V gene's germline CDR1 is SGHRS and CDR2 YFSETQ. The CDR3 totals 12 residues. Written as DNA, the CDR3 is TGCGCCAGCAGTCGACTGGGAGAGACCCAGTACTTC. Translated: CASSRLGETQYF. Full variable domain (outside the CDR3, taken from reference TRBV5-1 and TRBJ2-5): KAGVTQTPRYLIKTRGQQVTLSCSPISGHRSVSWYQQTPGQGLQFLFEYFSETQRNKGNFPGRFSGRQFSNSRSEMNVSTLELGDSALYLCASSRLGETQYFGPGTRLLVL.

The J gene is TRBJ1-3, the V gene TRBV2; D is perhaps TRBD1 (5 bases). Deletions cut 2 bases from V and 4 bases from J, with 15 bases between. This CDR3 has 16 residues. Germline values: CDR1 SNHLY, CDR2 FYNNEI. CDR3 sequence: CASSELSPGRGNTIYF. The CDR3 DNA follows: TGTGCCAGCAGTGAACTCTCGCCAGGGAGGGGAAACACCATATATTTT.

The CDR3 nucleotides are TGTGCCAGCAGTTGGGGCCGGGACAGGGAAGAGACCCAGTACTTC. Translation: CASSWGRDREETQYF. The rearrangement uses TRBV27 and TRBJ2-5; 9 bases are a match to TRBD1. The germline V gene encodes CDR1 MNHEY and CDR2 SMNVEV (reference sequence). J gave up 3 bases and V 4 bases, and 6 bases lay outside the gene matches. This CDR3 spans 15 amino acids.

The chain employs TRBV6-5 and TRBJ1-1; TRBD1 matches at 8 bases. The CDR3 has 15 residues. Germline V CDR1 and CDR2: MNHEY, SVGAGI. V dropped 0 bases and J dropped 3; count of bases not matched to a gene: 3. Written as DNA, the CDR3 is TGTGCCAGCAGTTACTCGGACAGGGCGGACACTGAAGCTTTCTTT. Protein sequence: CASSYSDRADTEAFF.

CDR3 DNA: TGTGCCAGCAGCTTTGCGGGTTCCGGGGAGCTGTTTTTT. Protein sequence: CASSFAGSGELFF. This rearrangement joins TRBV7-3 to TRBJ2-2; D possibly corresponds to TRBD2 (5 bases). Between the trimmed V and J ends, which lost 3 bases and 6 bases, there was a span of 8 bases. Germline V gene lookup returns CDR1 SGHTA and CDR2 FQGTGA. This CDR3 is built from 13 residues. Filled out from reference TRBV7-3 and TRBJ2-2, the complete variable domain reads GAGVSQTPSNKVTEKGKYVELRCDPISGHTALYWYRQSLGQGPEFLIYFQGTGAADDSGLPNDRFFAVRPEGSVSTLKIQRTERGDSAVYLCASSFAGSGELFFGEGSRLTVL.

In its sample, this clone was seen a few times. The genes are TRBV5-1 and TRBJ1-6, with TRBD1 matching over 8 bases. The CDR3 length is 14 residues. Germline V lookup: CDR1 SGHRS, CDR2 YFSETQ. V was pared by 4 bases and J by 6 bases, with 3 bases of the junction left unmatched. The CDR3 loop reads CASSAQGANSPLHF. CDR3 in DNA: TGCGCCAGCAGCGCCCAGGGGGCTAATTCACCCCTCCACTTT.

CDR3 coding DNA: TGTGCCAGCAGCGTAGTGGGGGCCTCTAATGAAAAACTGTTTTTT. Its translation is CASSVVGASNEKLFF. The gene calls are TRBV9 and TRBJ1-4; maybe TRBD1 (6 bases). CDR3 length equals 15 residues. V dropped 0 bases and J dropped 3 bases, with 9 bases sitting between them. Germline CDR1 reads SGDLS; CDR2 reads YYNGEE.

V usage is TRBV6-1 and J usage is TRBJ2-7; 10 bases are a match to TRBD2. CDR3 length: 16 amino acids. Per germline, CDR1 MNHNS and CDR2 SASEGT. With V trimmed by 4 bases and J by 1 base, 7 bases remained unmatched. Here the CDR3 DNA reads TGTGCCAGCAGTGTATATAGCGGGGGGCCGTCCTACGAGCAGTACTTC. It is translated as CASSVYSGGPSYEQYF.

The V and J genes are TRBV19 and TRBJ1-2; D remains unclear. CDR3 length: 14 residues. Germline-derived CDR1 and CDR2 are LNHDA and SQIVND (reference sequence). V lost 3 bases and J 6 bases, leaving 14 bases between the germline ends. Written as DNA, the CDR3 is TGTGCCAGTAGTATTGAGGATTCCTCCAATGGCTACACCTTC. It is translated as CASSIEDSSNGYTF.

The rearrangement uses TRBV5-4 and TRBJ1-6; 8 bases are shared with TRBD1. The CDR3 sequence is 15 residues long. After removal of 4 bases from V and 10 bases from J, the junction contained 10 bases not matched to a gene. Germline loops: CDR1 SGHNT, CDR2 YYREEE (reference sequence). The CDR3 bases are TGTGCCAGCAGCCCCAGTCAGGGGGCGGCCTCACCCCTCCACTTT. This codes for CASSPSQGAASPLHF.

The gene calls are TRBV7-3 and TRBJ2-2, with 8 bases aligning to TRBD2. This CDR3 spans 16 amino acids. The germline V gene has CDR1 SGHTA and CDR2 FQGTGA. V lost 0 bases to trimming and J lost 4 bases; unmatched junction nucleotides: 4. CDR3 in amino acids: CASSLTPGGITGELFF. In DNA, the CDR3 is TGTGCCAGCAGCTTAACTCCGGGGGGGATCACCGGGGAGCTGTTTTTT.

The gene calls are TRBV6-5 and TRBJ1-2; TRBD1 aligns across 7 bases. Trimming took 1 base from V and 0 from J; bases not matched to a gene: 2. Germline lookup yields CDR1 MNHEY and CDR2 SVGAGI. The CDR3 has 15 residues. CDR3 coding DNA: TGTGCCAGCAGTTACTTCCAGGGGGCTAACTATGGCTACACCTTC. As protein: CASSYFQGANYGYTF.

The V gene is TRBV19, the J gene TRBJ1-2, with 7 bases aligning to TRBD1. CDR1 LNHDA and CDR2 SQIVND come from the germline V gene (reference sequence). CDR3 length: 15 residues. V was clipped by 7 bases and J by 1 base; unmatched bases: 9. The CDR3 DNA reads as TGTGCCAGTATCCCTCCGGGACAGCATAACTATGGCTACACCTTC. Its translation: CASIPPGQHNYGYTF.